These T cell receptor beta chains were read from a single sample in a study of T cell clones after liver transplantation. Data came from immunoSEQ multiplex PCR; TCRdb stores just in-frame clones and leaves some out. The sample includes roughly 70,000 clones, 80% of them seen just once. The input for sequencing was CD4+ T cells from blood, taken before liver transplant. Receptor source: a human donor who received a liver transplant. The CDR3 runs from the conserved cysteine through the conserved F or W.

v_gene	CDR3aa
TRBV7-9	CASSQGTEAGYTF
TRBV7-2	CASSIGTTTYYEQYF
TRBV18	CASSPPAGGYGYTF
TRBV20-1	CSASSGLGYTF
TRBV7-9	CASSLNPILSEQYF
TRBV18	CASSPQLRGGLEQYF
TRBV5-4	CASSRGGASGELFF
TRBV7-3	CASSLQITGSQFF
TRBV5-1	CASSLAGDRDDGYTF
TRBV10-1	CASSKGGVEDTQYF
TRBV27	CASSLTTSTDTQYF
TRBV21-1	CASSKVMEGPSPSGANVLTF
TRBV19	CASSVGGSGSQNIQYF
TRBV21-1	CASKAEGSYNEQFF
TRBV28	CASSLPFGGTRQFF
TRBV10-3	CAISPKGLAGSYEQYF
TRBV2	CASRDRTGPRYSQPQHF
TRBV4-3	CASSHQTGRRTDTQYF
TRBV4-3	CASSPLQGNEQFF
TRBV28	CASSLVGPGQGPGGLGYTF
TRBV7-8	CASRPGGRAEKLFF
TRBV15	CATSPAPVSSGRAVHEQFF
TRBV30	CALRGRVYEQYF
TRBV6-1	CASSETSYYGYTF
TRBV6-5	CASRGAYGYTF
TRBV7-2	CASSLPGIRFQSTEAFF
TRBV18	CASSPDTGTDTQYF
TRBV28	CASSLWQAQTEQYF
TRBV6-1	CASSEDLTVGYGYTF
TRBV29-1	CSVVPRGGYEQYF
TRBV28	CASSLNKWGVAKNIQYF
TRBV10-2	CASSESTKETQYF
TRBV5-1	CASSSLPGQGDGYTF
TRBV7-3	CASSWAGSSYNEQFF
TRBV2	CASIKGVGNEQFF
TRBV19	CASSITGVGYGYTF
TRBV27	CASSLSPRRTVNEQFF
TRBV15	CATSPARDSYEKLFF
TRBV11-2	CASSLGRTGVDEQFF
TRBV7-2	CASSLTEGQPQHF
TRBV28	CASSLPATGELFF
TRBV28	CASTVLGGLGFNYGYTF
TRBV10-1	CASSDGQLRAGNTEAFF
TRBV7-2	CASSSRLTTLGSSYEQYF
TRBV15	CATSTRGWDTEAFF
TRBV18	CASSGIGLYEQYF
TRBV2	CASSESPLRDEQFF
TRBV30	CAWARVGSYEQYF
TRBV7-9	CASSRVPWTSGEQYF
TRBV28	CASGPAYEQYF